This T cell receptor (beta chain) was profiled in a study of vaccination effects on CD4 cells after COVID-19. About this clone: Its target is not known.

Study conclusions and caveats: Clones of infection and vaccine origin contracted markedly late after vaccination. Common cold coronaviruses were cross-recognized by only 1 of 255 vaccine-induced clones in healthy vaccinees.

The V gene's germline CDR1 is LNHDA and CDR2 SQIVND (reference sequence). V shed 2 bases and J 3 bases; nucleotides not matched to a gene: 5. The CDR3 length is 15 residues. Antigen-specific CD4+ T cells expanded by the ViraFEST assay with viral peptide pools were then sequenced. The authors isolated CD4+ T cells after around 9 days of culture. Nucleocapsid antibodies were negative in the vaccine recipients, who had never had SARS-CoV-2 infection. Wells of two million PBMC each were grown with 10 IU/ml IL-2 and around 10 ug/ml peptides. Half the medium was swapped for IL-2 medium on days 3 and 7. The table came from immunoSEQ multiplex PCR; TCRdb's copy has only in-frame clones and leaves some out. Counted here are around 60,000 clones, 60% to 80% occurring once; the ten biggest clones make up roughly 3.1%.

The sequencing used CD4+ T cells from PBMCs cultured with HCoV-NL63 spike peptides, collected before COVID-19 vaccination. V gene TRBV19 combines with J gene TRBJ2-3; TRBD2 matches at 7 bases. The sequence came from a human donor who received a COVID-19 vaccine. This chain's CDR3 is CASSIHREGTDTQYF. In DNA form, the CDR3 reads TGTGCCAGTAGTATACATAGGGAGGGTACAGATACGCAGTATTTT. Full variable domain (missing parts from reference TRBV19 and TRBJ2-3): DGGITQSPKYLFRKEGQNVTLSCEQNLNHDAMYWYRQDPGQGLRLIYYSQIVNDFQKGDIAEGYSVSREKKESFPLTVTSAQKNPTAFYLCASSIHREGTDTQYFGPGTRLTVL.